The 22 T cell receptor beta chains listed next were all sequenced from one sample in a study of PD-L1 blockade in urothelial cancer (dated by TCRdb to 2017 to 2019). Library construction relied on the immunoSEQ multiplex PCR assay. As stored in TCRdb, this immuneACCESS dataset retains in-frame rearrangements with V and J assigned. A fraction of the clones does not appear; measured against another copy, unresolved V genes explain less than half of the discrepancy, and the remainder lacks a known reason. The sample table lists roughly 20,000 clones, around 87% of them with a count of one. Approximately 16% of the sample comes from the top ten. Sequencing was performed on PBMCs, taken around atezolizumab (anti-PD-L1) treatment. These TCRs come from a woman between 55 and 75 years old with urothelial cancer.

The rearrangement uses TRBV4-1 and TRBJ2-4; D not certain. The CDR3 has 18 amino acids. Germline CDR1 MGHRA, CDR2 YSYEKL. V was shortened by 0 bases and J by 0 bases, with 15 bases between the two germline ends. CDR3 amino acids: CASSQDESLELAKNIQYF. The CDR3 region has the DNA TGCGCCAGCAGCCAAGATGAGTCCCTGGAGTTAGCCAAAAACATTCAGTACTTC.

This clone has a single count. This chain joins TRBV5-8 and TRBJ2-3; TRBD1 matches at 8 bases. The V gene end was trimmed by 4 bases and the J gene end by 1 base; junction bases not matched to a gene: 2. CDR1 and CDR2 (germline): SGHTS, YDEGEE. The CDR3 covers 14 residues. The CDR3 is CASSVGQGTDTQYF. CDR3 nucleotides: TGTGCCAGCAGCGTGGGACAGGGCACAGATACGCAGTATTTT.

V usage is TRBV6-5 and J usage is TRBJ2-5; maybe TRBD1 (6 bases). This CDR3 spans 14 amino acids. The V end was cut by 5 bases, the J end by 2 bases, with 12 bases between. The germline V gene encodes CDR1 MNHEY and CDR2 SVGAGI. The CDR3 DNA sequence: TGTGCCAGCAGTATGCAGGGGCGGCAAGAGACCCAGTACTTC. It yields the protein CASSMQGRQETQYF.

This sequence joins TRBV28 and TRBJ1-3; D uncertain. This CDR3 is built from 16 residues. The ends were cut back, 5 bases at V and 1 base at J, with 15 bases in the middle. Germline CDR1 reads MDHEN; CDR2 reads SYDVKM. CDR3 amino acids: CASSPEGPGSGNTIYF. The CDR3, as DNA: TGTGCCAGCAGTCCCGAGGGTCCAGGTTCTGGAAACACCATATATTTT.

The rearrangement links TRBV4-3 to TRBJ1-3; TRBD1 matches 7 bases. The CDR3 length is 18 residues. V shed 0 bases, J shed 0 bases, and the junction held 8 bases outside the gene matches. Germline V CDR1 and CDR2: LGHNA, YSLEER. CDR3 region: CASSQERAGGFSGNTIYF. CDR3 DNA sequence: TGCGCCAGCAGCCAAGAACGGGCAGGGGGTTTCTCTGGAAACACCATATATTTT.

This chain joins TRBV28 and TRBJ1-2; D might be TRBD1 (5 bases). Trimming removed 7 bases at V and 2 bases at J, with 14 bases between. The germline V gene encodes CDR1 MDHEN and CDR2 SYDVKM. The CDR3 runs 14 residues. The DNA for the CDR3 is TGTGCCAGCACCCAAGGGGTCATCAACTATGGCTACACCTTC. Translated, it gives CASTQGVINYGYTF.

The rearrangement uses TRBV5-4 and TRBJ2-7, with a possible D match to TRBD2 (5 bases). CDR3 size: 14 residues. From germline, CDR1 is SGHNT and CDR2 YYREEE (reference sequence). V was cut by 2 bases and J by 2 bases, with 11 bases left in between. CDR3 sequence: CASSFGGSPYEQYF. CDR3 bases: TGTGCCAGCAGCTTTGGTGGGAGCCCCTACGAGCAGTACTTC.

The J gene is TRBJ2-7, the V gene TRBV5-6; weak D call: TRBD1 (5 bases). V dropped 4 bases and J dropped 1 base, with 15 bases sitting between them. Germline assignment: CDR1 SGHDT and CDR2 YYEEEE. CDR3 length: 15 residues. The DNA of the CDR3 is TGTGCCAGCAGCCGCCCCAGGGTCGGATCCTACGAGCAGTACTTC. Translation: CASSRPRVGSYEQYF.

In DNA, the CDR3 is TGTGCCAGCAACCTCCAGGGGGCGGCGGAGACCCAGTACTTC. This translates into CASNLQGAAETQYF. V gene TRBV2 combines with J gene TRBJ2-5; 8 bases fit TRBD1. Germline CDR1 and CDR2: SNHLY and FYNNEI. Trimming removed 7 bases from V and 5 bases from J; junction bases left unmatched: 9. The CDR3 has 14 amino acids. Drawing the rest from reference TRBV2 and TRBJ2-5, the complete variable domain is EPEVTQTPSHQVTQMGQEVILRCVPISNHLYFYWYRQILGQKVEFLVSFYNNEISEKSEIFDDQFSVERPDGSNFTLKIRSTKLEDSAMYFCASNLQGAAETQYFGPGTRLLVL.

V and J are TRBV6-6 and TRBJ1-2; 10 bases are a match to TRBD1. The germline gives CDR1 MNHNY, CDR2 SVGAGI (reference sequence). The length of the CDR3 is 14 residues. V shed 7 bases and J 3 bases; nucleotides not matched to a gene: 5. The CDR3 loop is CASIRDRGYYGYTF. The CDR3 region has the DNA TGTGCCAGCATACGGGACAGGGGATACTATGGCTACACCTTC.

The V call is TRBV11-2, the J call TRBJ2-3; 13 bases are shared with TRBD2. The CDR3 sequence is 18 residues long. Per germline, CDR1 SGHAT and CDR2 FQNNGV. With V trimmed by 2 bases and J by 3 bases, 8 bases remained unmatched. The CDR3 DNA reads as TGTGCCAGCAGCTTAAGGATGCGACTAGCGGGAGGTACAGATACGCAGTATTTT. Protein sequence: CASSLRMRLAGGTDTQYF.

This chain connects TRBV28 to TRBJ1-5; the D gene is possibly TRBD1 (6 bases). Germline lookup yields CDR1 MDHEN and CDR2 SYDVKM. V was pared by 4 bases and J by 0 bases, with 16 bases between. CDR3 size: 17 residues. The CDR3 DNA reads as TGTGCCAGCAGTTCCGGACAGACCCCGTATAGCAATCAGCCCCAGCATTTT. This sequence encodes CASSSGQTPYSNQPQHF.

CDR3 coding DNA: TGTGCCAGCAGTGCTGATGGGGGGTCGGAGGGCTACACCTTC. Its protein is CASSADGGSEGYTF. This sequence joins TRBV27 and TRBJ1-2; D is perhaps TRBD1 (5 bases). The germline V and J ends were trimmed by 5 bases and 8 bases, with 18 bases remaining between them. Germline V gene lookup returns CDR1 MNHEY and CDR2 SMNVEV (reference sequence). The CDR3 loop spans 14 amino acids.

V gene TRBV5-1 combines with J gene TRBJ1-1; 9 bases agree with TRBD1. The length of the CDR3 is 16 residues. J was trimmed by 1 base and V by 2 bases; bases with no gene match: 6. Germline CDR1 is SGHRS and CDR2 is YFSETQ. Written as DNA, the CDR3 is TGCGCCAGCAGCTTAATCCCGACAGGGGGGAACACTGAAGCTTTCTTT. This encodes CASSLIPTGGNTEAFF.

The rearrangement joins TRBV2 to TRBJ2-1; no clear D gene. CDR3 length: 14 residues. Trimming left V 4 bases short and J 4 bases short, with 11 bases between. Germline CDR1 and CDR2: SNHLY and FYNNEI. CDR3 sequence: CASSVLNKYNEQFF. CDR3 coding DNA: TGTGCCAGCAGTGTCCTCAACAAATACAATGAGCAGTTCTTC.

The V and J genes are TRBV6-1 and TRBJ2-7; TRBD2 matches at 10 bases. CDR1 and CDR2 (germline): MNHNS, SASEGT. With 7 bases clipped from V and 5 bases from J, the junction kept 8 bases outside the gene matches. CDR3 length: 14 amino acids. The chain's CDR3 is CASTSAGGPHEQYF. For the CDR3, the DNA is TGTGCCAGCACCTCAGCGGGAGGGCCCCACGAGCAGTACTTC.

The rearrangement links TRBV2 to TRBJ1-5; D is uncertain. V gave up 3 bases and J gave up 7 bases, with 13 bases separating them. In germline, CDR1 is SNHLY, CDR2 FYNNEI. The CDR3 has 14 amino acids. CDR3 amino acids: CASSEGGSLQPQHF. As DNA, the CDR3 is TGTGCCAGCAGTGAGGGAGGAAGTCTCCAGCCCCAGCATTTT.

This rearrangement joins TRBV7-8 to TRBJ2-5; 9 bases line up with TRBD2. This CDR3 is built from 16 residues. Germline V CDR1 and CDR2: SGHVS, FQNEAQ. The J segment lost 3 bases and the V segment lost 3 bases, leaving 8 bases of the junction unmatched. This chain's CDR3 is CASSFTRGGGKETQYF. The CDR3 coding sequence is TGTGCCAGCAGCTTCACTCGCGGGGGGGGGAAAGAGACCCAGTACTTC.

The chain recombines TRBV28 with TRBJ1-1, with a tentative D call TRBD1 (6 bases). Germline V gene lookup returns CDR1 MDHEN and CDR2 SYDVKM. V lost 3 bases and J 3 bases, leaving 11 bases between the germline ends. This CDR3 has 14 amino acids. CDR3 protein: CASSFETGYTEAFF. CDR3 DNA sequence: TGTGCCAGCAGTTTCGAAACAGGGTACACTGAAGCTTTCTTT.

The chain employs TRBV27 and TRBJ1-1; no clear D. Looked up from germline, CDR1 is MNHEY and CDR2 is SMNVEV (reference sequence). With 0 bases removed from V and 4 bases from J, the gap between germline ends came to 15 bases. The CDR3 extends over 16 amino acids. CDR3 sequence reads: CASSLSALSRGTEAFF. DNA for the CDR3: TGTGCCAGCAGTTTATCCGCTCTGAGCCGGGGCACTGAAGCTTTCTTT.

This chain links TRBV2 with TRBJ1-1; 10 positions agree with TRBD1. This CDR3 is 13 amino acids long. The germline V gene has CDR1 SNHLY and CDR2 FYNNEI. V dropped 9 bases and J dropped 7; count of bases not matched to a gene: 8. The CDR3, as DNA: TGTGCCAGTCGTGACAGGGGGCGGAGTGAAGCTTTCTTT. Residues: CASRDRGRSEAFF. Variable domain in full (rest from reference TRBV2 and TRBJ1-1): EPEVTQTPSHQVTQMGQEVILRCVPISNHLYFYWYRQILGQKVEFLVSFYNNEISEKSEIFDDQFSVERPDGSNFTLKIRSTKLEDSAMYFCASRDRGRSEAFFGQGTRLTVV.

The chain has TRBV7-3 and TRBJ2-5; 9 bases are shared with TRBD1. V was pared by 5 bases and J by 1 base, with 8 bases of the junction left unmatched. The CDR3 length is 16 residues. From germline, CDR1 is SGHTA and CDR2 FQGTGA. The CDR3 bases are TGTGCCAGCAGCCCCGGGACAGGGCATTTCCAAGAGACCCAGTACTTC. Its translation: CASSPGTGHFQETQYF.